The 14 T cell receptor beta chains reported below all come from one sample, sequenced in a study of T cell repertoires in aging, cancer and after chemotherapy. Rearranged V-D-J TRB sequences were amplified with a mixed TRB-A/B primer pool. MiXCR was run by TCRdb on the multiplex PCR reads, yielding one entry per CDR3 protein. The sample has fewer than 15,000 distinct CDR3 sequences, approximately 25% seen once. TCR beta rearrangements were amplified from peripheral blood genomic DNA. Sequenced material: blood. These receptors came from a human donor in good health.

The rearrangement joins TRBV20-1 to TRBJ1-1, with 7 bases identical to TRBD1. V shed 0 bases and J 11 bases; nucleotides not matched to a gene: 9. The CDR3 length is 13 residues. CDR1 and CDR2 (germline): DFQATT, SNEGSKA (reference sequence). Here the CDR3 reads CSARDFRGVLAFF. CDR3 nucleotides: TGCAGTGCTAGAGATTTCAGGGGGGTGCTGGCTTTCTTT.

The chain links TRBV28 to TRBJ1-5, with 7 bases matching TRBD1. Germline CDR1 is MDHEN and CDR2 is SYDVKM. The V gene end was trimmed by 5 bases and the J gene end by 2 bases; junction bases not matched to a gene: 9. The CDR3 contains 16 residues. The CDR3 is CASSLDRVRGNQPQHF. In nucleotides, the CDR3 is TGTGCCAGCAGTCTCGACAGGGTAAGAGGCAATCAGCCCCAGCATTTT. The complete variable domain, with remaining parts taken from reference TRBV28 and TRBJ1-5, reads DVKVTQSSRYLVKRTGEKVFLECVQDMDHENMFWYRQDPGLGLRLIYFSYDVKMKEKGDIPEGYSVSREKKERFSLILESASTNQTSMYLCASSLDRVRGNQPQHFGDGTRLSIL.

J is TRBJ1-2 and V is TRBV28; D is ambiguous. Germline V gene data show CDR1 as MDHEN and CDR2 as SYDVKM. The length of the CDR3 is 12 residues. Trimming removed 3 bases from V and 4 bases from J, with 6 bases in between. CDR3: CASSLPGYGYTF. CDR3 coding DNA: TGTGCCAGCAGTTTGCCAGGCTATGGCTACACCTTC.

In regard to this clonotype: This may stem from a read error, because a much larger clone lies one nucleotide away. It is unclear where the CDR3 begins or ends on the DNA, so no DNA is shown, and the CDR3 is as TCRdb lists it. The chain joins TRBV15 to TRBJ2-7; no check of the table's D call, TRBD1, against the DNA was made. The CDR3 is 15 amino acids in total, end residues counted. The germline V gene encodes CDR1 LNHNV and CDR2 YYDKDF (reference sequence). The CDR3 loop is CATSRWAQGAHEEYF.

The chain joins TRBV27 to TRBJ1-5; the match to TRBD1 covers 8 bases. The CDR3 consists of 16 residues. Germline V gene lookup returns CDR1 MNHEY and CDR2 SMNVEV (reference sequence). V shed 6 bases, J shed 3 bases, and the junction held 10 bases outside the gene matches. In DNA, the CDR3 is TGTGCCAGCAGACTACAGGGGGGGCTTAACAATCAGCCCCAGCATTTT. Translation gives CASRLQGGLNNQPQHF.

The table lists this clonotype with many counts. One end of the junction varies from germline; a read error may be responsible. The chain recombines TRBV6-5 with TRBJ1-1, with D perhaps matching TRBD1 (6 bases). Per the germline V gene, CDR1 is MNHEY and CDR2 is SVGAGI. The CDR3 length is 14 residues. The CDR3 nucleotides are TGTGCCAGCAGATACTACGGTGAGGGGGGTGAAGCTTTCTTT. This translates into CASRYYGEGGEAFF.

This clonotype appeared a few times. V usage is TRBV9 and J usage is TRBJ2-1, with D possibly TRBD2 on 6 matching bases. The germline V gene encodes CDR1 SGDLS and CDR2 YYNGEE. V lost 0 bases to trimming and J lost 8 bases, with 18 bases between them. The CDR3 runs 16 residues. The CDR3 nucleotides are TGTGCCAGCAGCGTAGGGGCGGGAAATACGGGCGATGAGCAGTTCTTC. This translates into CASSVGAGNTGDEQFF. The variable domain in full, with the rest retrieved from reference TRBV9 and TRBJ2-1, is DSGVTQTPKHLITATGQRVTLRCSPRSGDLSVYWYQQSLDQGLQFLIQYYNGEERAKGNILERFSAQQFPDLHSELNLSSLELGDSALYFCASSVGAGNTGDEQFFGPGTRLTVL.

There are a few counts of this clonotype. This chain uses TRBV27 with TRBJ1-2, with D perhaps matching TRBD1 (5 bases). The CDR3 consists of 19 residues. Trimming removed 7 bases from V and 7 bases from J, with 34 bases in between. Germline V gene lookup returns CDR1 MNHEY and CDR2 SMNVEV (reference sequence). The DNA of the CDR3 is TGTGCCAGCACCCGATCGGTGCGTCAGGGATTACGGGGTTTAGGTGGCTACACCTTC. Translated, it gives CASTRSVRQGLRGLGGYTF.

This clonotype came up a few times. The V and J genes are TRBV15 and TRBJ1-1; D might be TRBD1 (6 bases). The V and J ends lost 5 bases and 11 bases respectively, with 18 bases between them. Germline V gives CDR1 LNHNV, CDR2 YYDKDF (reference sequence). CDR3 size: 13 residues. The CDR3 DNA sequence: TGTGCCACCAGCGGACGGGGGCAGGACTTGGCTTTCTTT. This gives the protein CATSGRGQDLAFF.

The chain carries TRBV14 and TRBJ2-7; the match to TRBD2 covers 10 bases. Germline lookup yields CDR1 SGHDN and CDR2 FVKESK. Losses at the gene ends were 2 bases for V and 0 bases for J; bases not matched to a gene: 7. This CDR3 region has 17 residues. The CDR3 spells CASSQLRSSGSSYEQYF. CDR3 nucleotides: TGTGCCAGCAGCCAACTCCGTTCTAGCGGGAGCTCCTACGAGCAGTACTTC.

The gene calls are TRBV20-1 and TRBJ2-5; TRBD2 aligns across 10 bases. Germline CDR1 reads DFQATT; CDR2 reads SNEGSKA (reference sequence). V gave up 1 base and J gave up 1 base; unmatched junction bases: 3. The CDR3 loop spans 15 amino acids. CDR3 DNA: TGCAGTGCTAGAGGCCTAGCGGGGGTCCAAGAGACCCAGTACTTC. Its protein is CSARGLAGVQETQYF.

The genes are TRBV11-2 and TRBJ2-5, with no clear D. The length of the CDR3 is 16 residues. The V gene's germline CDR1 is SGHAT and CDR2 FQNNGV. The V end lost 1 base, the J end lost 0 bases, and 12 bases lay between the germline ends. The CDR3 bases are TGTGCCAGCAGCTTAGGCCCGGTTGGGTACCAAGAGACCCAGTACTTC. Amino acids: CASSLGPVGYQETQYF.

This rearrangement joins TRBV6-5 to TRBJ2-2; 8 positions agree with TRBD1. J was trimmed by 7 bases and V by 5 bases; bases with no gene match: 9. This CDR3 spans 15 amino acids. Germline lookup yields CDR1 MNHEY and CDR2 SVGAGI. The CDR3 sequence is CASSEGQGRYGELFF. CDR3 sequence (DNA): TGTGCCAGCAGTGAAGGACAGGGAAGGTACGGGGAGCTGTTTTTT.

The chain is built from TRBV7-3 and TRBJ2-3, with D possibly called TRBD1 or TRBD2 (5 bases each). CDR1 SGHTA and CDR2 FQGTGA come from the germline V gene. V was pared by 2 bases and J by 3 bases, with 6 bases between. The length of the CDR3 is 13 residues. CDR3 loop: CASSLGGTDTQYF. The CDR3 nucleotides are TGTGCCAGCAGCTTAGGGGGAACAGATACGCAGTATTTT.